This T cell receptor beta chain appears in the sequencing data of a study of spatial heterogeneity in lung cancer (dated by TCRdb to between 2019 and 2020). Some background on the complete study: Beta-chain transcripts were consistently detected in greater numbers than alpha-chain transcripts, which likely reflects a higher abundance of beta-chain transcripts. In the raw uncorrected reads, each unique combination of TCR and UMI appeared more than ten times on average. The study quantitatively compared TCR alpha and beta repertoires across multiple tumor regions, matched nontumor lung and blood in non-small cell lung cancer. Nonsynonymous mutation counts, determined by whole-exome sequencing of tumor tissue, were related to features of the TCR repertoire. At surgery, hundreds of tumor regions, around 65 matched nontumor lung samples and 45 to 60 PBMC samples were TCR-sequenced for both alpha and beta chains. Beyond this particular receptor, the publication reports: Additional single-cell paired TCR alpha and beta sequencing was considered necessary to confirm, at a functional level, the hypothesis that regional TCRs recognize regional mutations. Ubiquitous expanded tumor TCRs were found in blood more often at tumor resection than at routine follow-up.

The sample's time point label, decoded: sample taken at primary tumor resection. TCR sequencing used whole RNA extracted from tumor and nontumor lung tissue, or from cryopreserved PBMC samples, without cell sorting. Samples were obtained from 65 to 90 patients with early-stage, untreated non-small cell lung cancer from the lung TRACERx cohort. Only patients with enough RNA available from two or more tumor regions were chosen for TCR sequencing. A note on this clonotype: No cognate antigen has been identified for it. No per-base quality is available; no much larger clone lies one base away. This beta chain is a stray sequence in a library constructed for alpha chains; its clone size is not meaningful.

Its CDR3 holds 13 amino acids, cysteine through phenylalanine. Kept here is only the CDR3 DNA, which spans 39 bases and is read in frame from base 1. Sequences SGHRS (CDR1) and YFSETQ (CDR2) are obtained from the germline V gene. V was cut back by 4 bases and J by 5 bases, leaving a gap of 9 bases between them. The library was produced with 5' RACE. Sequencing took place on a NextSeq 500. The TCR library protocol attached a unique molecular identifier to each TCR cDNA molecule to allow correction of PCR and sequencing errors. In the paper's pipeline: Decombinator tools were used for TCR identification, UMI-based error correction and CDR3 extraction. TCRs above a frequency of 2 per 1,000, corresponding to the top 1% of the tumor frequency distribution, were defined as expanded. Renyi diversity was computed with the R vegan package after each repertoire had been subsampled 100 times to 5,000 TCRs. CDR3 similarity networks were built from amino acid triplet string-kernel similarity, with CDR3s being connected when pairwise similarity was above 0.82. The public reads were run again by TCRdb, first through fastp at Q25 and then through MiXCR, and only productive beta chains were kept. Each CDR3 protein appears once, grouped with its most common genes and DNA. TCRdb's processing, not the authors' own work, is the source of the V and J calls. The sample table holds several thousand distinct CDR3 sequences, of which around a third were seen once. Around 3.4% of the sample is taken by the ten largest.

Sample: PBMCs, taken at surgery. The sequence joins TRBV5-1 to TRBJ1-4, with the D gene not confidently named. This receptor was taken from a female donor with early-stage non-small cell lung cancer. The DNA sequence reads TGCGCCAGCAGCCCCGTGAGGAATGAAAAACTGTTTTTT. It encodes CASSPVRNEKLFF.